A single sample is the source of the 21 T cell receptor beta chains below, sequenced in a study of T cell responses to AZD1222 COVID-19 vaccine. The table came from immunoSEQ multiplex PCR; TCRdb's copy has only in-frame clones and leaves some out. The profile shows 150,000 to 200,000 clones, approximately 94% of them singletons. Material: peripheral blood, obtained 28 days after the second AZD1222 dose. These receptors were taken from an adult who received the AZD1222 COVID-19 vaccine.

CDR3 sequence reads: CASSPRGGTDTQYF. The CDR3 nucleotides are TGTGCCAGCAGTCCCCGTGGGGGCACAGATACGCAGTATTTT. The genes are TRBV6-4 and TRBJ2-3, with D hard to call. The CDR3 runs 14 residues. Trimming left V 5 bases short and J 1 base short, with 10 bases between. Germline CDR1 and CDR2: MRHNA and SNTAGT.

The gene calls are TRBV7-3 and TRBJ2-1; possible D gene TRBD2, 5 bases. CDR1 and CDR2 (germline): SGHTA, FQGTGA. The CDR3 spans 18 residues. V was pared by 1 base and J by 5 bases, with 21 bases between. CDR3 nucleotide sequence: TGTGCCAGCAGCTTAATGGGCTCGCTAGCCCGTTTTAACAATGAGCAGTTCTTC. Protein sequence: CASSLMGSLARFNNEQFF.

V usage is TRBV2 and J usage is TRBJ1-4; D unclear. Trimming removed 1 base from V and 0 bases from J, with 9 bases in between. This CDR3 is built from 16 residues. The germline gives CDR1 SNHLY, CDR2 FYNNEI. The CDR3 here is CASSEVPPTTNEKLFF. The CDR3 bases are TGTGCCAGCAGTGAAGTGCCACCAACAACTAATGAAAAACTGTTTTTT.

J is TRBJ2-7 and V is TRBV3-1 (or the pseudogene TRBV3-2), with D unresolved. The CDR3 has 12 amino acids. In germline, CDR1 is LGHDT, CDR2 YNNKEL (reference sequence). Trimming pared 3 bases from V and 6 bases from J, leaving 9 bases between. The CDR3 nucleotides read TGTGCCAGCAGCCAGAGAAGGGCCGAGCAGTACTTC. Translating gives CASSQRRAEQYF.

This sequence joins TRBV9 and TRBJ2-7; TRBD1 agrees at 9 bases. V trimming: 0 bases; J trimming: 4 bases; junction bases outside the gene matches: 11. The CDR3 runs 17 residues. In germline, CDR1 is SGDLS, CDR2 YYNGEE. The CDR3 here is CASSVGDWDREKYEQYF. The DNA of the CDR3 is TGTGCCAGCAGCGTAGGGGACTGGGACAGGGAGAAGTACGAGCAGTACTTC. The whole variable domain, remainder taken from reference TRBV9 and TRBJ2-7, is DSGVTQTPKHLITATGQRVTLRCSPRSGDLSVYWYQQSLDQGLQFLIQYYNGEERAKGNILERFSAQQFPDLHSELNLSSLELGDSALYFCASSVGDWDREKYEQYFGPGTRLTVT.

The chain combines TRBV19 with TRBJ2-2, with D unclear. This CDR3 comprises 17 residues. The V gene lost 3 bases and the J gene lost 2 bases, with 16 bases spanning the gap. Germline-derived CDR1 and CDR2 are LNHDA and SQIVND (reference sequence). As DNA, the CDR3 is TGTGCCAGTAGTATGGCCGGGCAGGTCTTCAACACCGGGGAGCTGTTTTTT. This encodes CASSMAGQVFNTGELFF. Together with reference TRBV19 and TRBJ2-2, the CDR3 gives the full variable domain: DGGITQSPKYLFRKEGQNVTLSCEQNLNHDAMYWYRQDPGQGLRLIYYSQIVNDFQKGDIAEGYSVSREKKESFPLTVTSAQKNPTAFYLCASSMAGQVFNTGELFFGEGSRLTVL.

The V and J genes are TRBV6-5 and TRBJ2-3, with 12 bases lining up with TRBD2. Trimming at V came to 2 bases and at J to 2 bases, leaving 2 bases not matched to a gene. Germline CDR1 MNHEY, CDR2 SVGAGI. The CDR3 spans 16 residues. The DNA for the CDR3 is TGTGCCAGCAGTTACCGACTAGCGGGGGACACAGATACGCAGTATTTT. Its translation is CASSYRLAGDTDTQYF.

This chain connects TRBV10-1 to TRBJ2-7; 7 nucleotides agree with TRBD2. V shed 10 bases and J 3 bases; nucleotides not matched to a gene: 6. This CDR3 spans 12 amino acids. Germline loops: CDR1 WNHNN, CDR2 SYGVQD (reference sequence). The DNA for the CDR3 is TGCGCCACCTCGCGGGGGAACTACGAGCAGTACTTC. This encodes CATSRGNYEQYF.

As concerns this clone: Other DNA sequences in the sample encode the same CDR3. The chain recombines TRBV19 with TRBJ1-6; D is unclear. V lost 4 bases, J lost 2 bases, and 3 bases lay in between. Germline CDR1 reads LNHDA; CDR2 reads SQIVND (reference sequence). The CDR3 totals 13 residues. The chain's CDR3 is CASSRAYNSPLHF. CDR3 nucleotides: TGTGCCAGTAGTAGGGCCTATAATTCACCCCTCCACTTT.

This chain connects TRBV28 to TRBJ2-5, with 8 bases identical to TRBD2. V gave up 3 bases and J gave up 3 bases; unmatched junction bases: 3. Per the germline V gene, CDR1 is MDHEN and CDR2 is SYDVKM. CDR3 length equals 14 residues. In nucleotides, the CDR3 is TGTGCCAGCAGTTTTACTAGCGGTGAAGAGACCCAGTACTTC. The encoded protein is CASSFTSGEETQYF. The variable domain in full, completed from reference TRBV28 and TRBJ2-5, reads DVKVTQSSRYLVKRTGEKVFLECVQDMDHENMFWYRQDPGLGLRLIYFSYDVKMKEKGDIPEGYSVSREKKERFSLILESASTNQTSMYLCASSFTSGEETQYFGPGTRLLVL.

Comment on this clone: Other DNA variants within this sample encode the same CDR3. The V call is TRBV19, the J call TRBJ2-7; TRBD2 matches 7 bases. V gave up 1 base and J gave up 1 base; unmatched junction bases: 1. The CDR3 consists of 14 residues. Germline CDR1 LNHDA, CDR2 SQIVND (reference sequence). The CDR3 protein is CASSIAGGSYEQYF. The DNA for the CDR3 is TGTGCCAGTAGTATAGCGGGAGGATCCTACGAGCAGTACTTC.

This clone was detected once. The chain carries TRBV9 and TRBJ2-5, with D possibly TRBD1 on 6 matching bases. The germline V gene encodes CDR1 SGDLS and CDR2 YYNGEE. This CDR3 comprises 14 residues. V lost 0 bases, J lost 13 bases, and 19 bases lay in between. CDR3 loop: CASSVAPDSLFRYF. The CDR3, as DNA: TGTGCCAGCAGCGTAGCCCCGGACAGCTTGTTTCGGTACTTC.

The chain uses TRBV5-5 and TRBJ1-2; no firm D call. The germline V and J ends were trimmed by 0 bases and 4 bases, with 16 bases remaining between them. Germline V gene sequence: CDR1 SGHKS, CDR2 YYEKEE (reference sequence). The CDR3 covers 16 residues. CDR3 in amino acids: CASSLAGRMTFYGYTF. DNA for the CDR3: TGTGCCAGCAGCTTGGCTGGGCGGATGACCTTCTATGGCTACACCTTC.

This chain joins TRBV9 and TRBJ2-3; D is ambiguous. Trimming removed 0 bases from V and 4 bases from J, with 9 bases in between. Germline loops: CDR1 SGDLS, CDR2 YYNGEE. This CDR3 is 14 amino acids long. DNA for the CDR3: TGTGCCAGCAGCGTAGGGAGCTTCGCAGATACGCAGTATTTT. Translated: CASSVGSFADTQYF.

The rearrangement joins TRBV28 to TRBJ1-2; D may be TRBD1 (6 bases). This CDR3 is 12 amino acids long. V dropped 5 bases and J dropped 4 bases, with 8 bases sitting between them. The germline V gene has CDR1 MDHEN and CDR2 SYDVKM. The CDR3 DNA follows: TGTGCCAGCAGTGAGGACAGCTATGGCTACACCTTC. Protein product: CASSEDSYGYTF.

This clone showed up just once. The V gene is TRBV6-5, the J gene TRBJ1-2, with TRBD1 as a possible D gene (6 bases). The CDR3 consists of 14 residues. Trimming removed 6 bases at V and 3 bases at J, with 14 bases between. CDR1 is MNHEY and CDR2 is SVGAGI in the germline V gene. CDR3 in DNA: TGTGCCAGCAGGGCCACAGGGTGGGACTATGGCTACACCTTC. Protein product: CASRATGWDYGYTF.

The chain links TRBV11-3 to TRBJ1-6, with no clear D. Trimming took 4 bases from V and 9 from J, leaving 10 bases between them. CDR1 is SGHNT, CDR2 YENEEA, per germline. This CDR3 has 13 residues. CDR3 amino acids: CASSSPGISPLHF. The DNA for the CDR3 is TGTGCCAGCAGCTCCCCCGGGATTTCACCCCTCCACTTT.

CDR3: CASSLGQTATEAFF. In nucleotides, the CDR3 is TGTGCCAGCAGCTTAGGACAGACCGCCACTGAAGCTTTCTTT. The chain combines TRBV11-2 with TRBJ1-1, with D tentatively TRBD1 (5 bases). Trimming left V 1 base short and J 4 bases short, with 10 bases between. Germline V gene data show CDR1 as SGHAT and CDR2 as FQNNGV. This CDR3 spans 14 amino acids.

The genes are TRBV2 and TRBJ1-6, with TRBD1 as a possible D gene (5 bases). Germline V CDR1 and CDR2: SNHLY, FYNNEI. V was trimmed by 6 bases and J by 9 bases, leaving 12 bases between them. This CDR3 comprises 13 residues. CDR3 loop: CASRGGPGSPLHF. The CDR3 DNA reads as TGTGCCAGCAGGGGGGGTCCGGGTTCACCCCTCCACTTT.

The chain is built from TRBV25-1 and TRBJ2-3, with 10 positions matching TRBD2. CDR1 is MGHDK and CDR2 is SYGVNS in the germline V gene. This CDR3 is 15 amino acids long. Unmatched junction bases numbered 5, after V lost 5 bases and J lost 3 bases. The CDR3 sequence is CASSQAGGPTDTQYF. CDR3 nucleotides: TGTGCCAGCAGTCAAGCGGGAGGGCCGACAGATACGCAGTATTTT.

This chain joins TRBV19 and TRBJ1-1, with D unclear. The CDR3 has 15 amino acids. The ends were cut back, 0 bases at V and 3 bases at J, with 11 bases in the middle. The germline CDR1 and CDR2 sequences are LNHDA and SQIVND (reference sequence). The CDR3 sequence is CASSIDRTGDTEAFF. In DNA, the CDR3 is TGTGCCAGTAGTATAGACAGGACCGGGGACACTGAAGCTTTCTTT.